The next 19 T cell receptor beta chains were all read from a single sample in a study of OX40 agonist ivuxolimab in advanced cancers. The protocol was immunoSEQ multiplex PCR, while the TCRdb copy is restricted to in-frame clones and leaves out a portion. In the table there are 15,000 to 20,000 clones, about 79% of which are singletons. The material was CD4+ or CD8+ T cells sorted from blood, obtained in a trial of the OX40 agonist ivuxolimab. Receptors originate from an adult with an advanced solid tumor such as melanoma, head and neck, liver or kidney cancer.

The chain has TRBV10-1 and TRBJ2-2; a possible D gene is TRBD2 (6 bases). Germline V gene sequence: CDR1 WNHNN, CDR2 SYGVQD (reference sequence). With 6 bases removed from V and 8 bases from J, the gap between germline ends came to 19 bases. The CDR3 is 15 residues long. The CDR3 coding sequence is TGCGCCAGCAGCCGGGACTCTTCACAAATAGGGGAGCTGTTTTTT. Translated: CASSRDSSQIGELFF.

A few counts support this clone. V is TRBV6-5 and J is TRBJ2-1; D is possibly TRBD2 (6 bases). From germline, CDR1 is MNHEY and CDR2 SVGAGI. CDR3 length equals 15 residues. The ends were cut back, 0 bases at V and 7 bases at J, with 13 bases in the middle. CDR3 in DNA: TGTGCCAGCAGTTACTCGATCGGGGGAATGAATGAGCAGTTCTTC. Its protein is CASSYSIGGMNEQFF.

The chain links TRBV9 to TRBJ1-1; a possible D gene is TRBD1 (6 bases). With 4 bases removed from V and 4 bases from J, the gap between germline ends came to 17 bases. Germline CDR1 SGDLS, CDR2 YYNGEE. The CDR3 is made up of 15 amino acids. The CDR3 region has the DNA TGTGCCAGCAGCTCCCGGGGGGGCTCGGGCACTGAAGCTTTCTTT. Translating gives CASSSRGGSGTEAFF.

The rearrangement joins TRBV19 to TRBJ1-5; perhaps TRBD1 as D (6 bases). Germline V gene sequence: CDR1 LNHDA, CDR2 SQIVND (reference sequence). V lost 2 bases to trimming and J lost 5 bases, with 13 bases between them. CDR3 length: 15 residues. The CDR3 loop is CASSISPEGDQPQHF. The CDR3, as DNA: TGTGCCAGTAGTATATCCCCGGAGGGGGATCAGCCCCAGCATTTT.

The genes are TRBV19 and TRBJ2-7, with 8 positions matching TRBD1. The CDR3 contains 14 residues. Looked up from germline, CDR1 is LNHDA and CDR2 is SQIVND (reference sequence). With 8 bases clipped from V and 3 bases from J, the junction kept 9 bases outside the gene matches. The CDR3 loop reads CASGPTGALYEQYF. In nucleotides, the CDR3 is TGTGCCAGTGGTCCGACAGGGGCCCTCTACGAGCAGTACTTC.

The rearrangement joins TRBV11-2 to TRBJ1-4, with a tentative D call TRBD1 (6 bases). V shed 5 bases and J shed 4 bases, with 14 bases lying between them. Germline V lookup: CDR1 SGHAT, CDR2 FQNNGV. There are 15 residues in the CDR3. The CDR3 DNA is TGTGCCAGCAGCATCCCGGACAGCATTAATGAAAAACTGTTTTTT. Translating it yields CASSIPDSINEKLFF. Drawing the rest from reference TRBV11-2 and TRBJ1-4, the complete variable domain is EAGVAQSPRYKIIEKRQSVAFWCNPISGHATLYWYQQILGQGPKLLIQFQNNGVVDDSQLPKDRFSAERLKGVDSTLKIQPAKLEDSAVYLCASSIPDSINEKLFFGSGTQLSVL.

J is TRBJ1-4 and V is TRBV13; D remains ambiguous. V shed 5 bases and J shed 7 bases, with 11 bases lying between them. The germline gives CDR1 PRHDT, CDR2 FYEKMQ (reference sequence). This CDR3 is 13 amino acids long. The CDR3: CASSLSVVEKLFF. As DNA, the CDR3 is TGTGCCAGCAGCCTATCGGTGGTTGAAAAACTGTTTTTT. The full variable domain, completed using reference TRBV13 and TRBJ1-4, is AAGVIQSPRHLIKEKRETATLKCYPIPRHDTVYWYQQGPGQDPQFLISFYEKMQSDKGSIPDRFSAQQFSDYHSELNMSSLELGDSALYFCASSLSVVEKLFFGSGTQLSVL.

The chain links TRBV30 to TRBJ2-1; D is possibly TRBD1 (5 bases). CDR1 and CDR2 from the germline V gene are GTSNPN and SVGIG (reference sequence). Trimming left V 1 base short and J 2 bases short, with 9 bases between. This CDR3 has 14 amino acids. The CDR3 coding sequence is TGTGCCTGGAGTGGCGACAGAGCCTACAATGAGCAGTTCTTC. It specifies CAWSGDRAYNEQFF.

The CDR3 region is CAISDSWTSGGLSSYNEQFF. The CDR3 region has the DNA TGTGCCATCAGTGATTCCTGGACTAGCGGGGGGCTAAGCTCCTACAATGAGCAGTTCTTC. The V call is TRBV10-3, the J call TRBJ2-1; 14 bases line up with TRBD2. The germline V gene encodes CDR1 ENHRY and CDR2 SYGVKD. With V trimmed by 3 bases and J by 0 bases, 10 bases remained unmatched. CDR3 size: 20 residues.

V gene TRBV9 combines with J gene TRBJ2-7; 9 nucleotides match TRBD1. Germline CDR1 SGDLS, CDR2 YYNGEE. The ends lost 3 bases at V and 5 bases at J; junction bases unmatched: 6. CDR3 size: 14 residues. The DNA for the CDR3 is TGTGCCAGCAGCGCCCGGGACAGGGCACACGAGCAGTACTTC. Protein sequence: CASSARDRAHEQYF.

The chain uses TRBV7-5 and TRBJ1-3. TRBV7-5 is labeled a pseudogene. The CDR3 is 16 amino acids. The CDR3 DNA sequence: TGTGCCAGAAGCTTAGCGGGGGGGTTGTTTTTCCCCTCCATATATTTT. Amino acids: CARSLAGGLFFPSIYF.

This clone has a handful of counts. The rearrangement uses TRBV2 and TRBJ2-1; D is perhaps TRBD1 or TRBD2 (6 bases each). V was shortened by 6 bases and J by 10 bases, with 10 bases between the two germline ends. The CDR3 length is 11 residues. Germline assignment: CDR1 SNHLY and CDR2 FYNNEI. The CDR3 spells CASRGAGEQFF. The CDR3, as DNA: TGTGCCAGCAGGGGGGCGGGGGAGCAGTTCTTC.

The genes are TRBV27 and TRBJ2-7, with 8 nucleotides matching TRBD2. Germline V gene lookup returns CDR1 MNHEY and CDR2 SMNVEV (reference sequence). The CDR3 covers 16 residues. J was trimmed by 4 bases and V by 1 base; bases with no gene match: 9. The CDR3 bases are TGTGCCAGCAGTTTATACCTGACGGGAGGGGAATACGAGCAGTACTTC. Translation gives CASSLYLTGGEYEQYF.

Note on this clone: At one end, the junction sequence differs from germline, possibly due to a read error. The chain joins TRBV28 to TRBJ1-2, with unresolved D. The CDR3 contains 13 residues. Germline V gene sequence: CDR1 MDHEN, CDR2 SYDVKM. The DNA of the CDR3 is TGTGCCAGCAGTTTGGAAGCAGGAGTTTTTTGTACTTTC. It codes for CASSLEAGVFCTF.

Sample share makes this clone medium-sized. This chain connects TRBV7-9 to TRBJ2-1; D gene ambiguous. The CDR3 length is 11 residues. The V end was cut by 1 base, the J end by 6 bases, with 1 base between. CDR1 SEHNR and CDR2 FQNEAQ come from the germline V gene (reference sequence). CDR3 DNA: TGTGCCAGCAGCTTAGGCAATGAGCAGTTCTTC. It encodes CASSLGNEQFF.

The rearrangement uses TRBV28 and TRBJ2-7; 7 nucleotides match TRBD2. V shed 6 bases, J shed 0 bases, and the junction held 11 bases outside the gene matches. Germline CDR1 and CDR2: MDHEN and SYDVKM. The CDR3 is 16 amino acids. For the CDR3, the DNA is TGTGCCAGCAGCCACCTTCTAGCGGCGAGCTCCTACGAGCAGTACTTC. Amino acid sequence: CASSHLLAASSYEQYF.

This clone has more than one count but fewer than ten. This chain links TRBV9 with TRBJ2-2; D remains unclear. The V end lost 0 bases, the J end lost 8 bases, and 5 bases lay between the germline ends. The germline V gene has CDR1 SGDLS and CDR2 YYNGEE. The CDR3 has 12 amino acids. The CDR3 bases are TGTGCCAGCAGCGTAGGCGGAGGGGAGCTGTTTTTT. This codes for CASSVGGGELFF.

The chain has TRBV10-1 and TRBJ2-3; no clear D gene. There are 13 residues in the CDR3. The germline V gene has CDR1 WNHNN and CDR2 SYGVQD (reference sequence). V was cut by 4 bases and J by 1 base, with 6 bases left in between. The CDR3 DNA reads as TGCGCCAGCAGTGGTGGGGGCACAGATACGCAGTATTTT. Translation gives CASSGGGTDTQYF.

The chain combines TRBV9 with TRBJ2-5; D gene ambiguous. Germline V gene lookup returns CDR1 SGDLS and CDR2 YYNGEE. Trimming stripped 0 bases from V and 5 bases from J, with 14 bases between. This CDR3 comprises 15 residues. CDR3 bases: TGTGCCAGCAGCGTAGACGGACGGGTAGTCGAGACCCAGTACTTC. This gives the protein CASSVDGRVVETQYF.